These T cell receptor beta chains were read from a single sample in a study of multiple sclerosis patients with progressive multifocal leukoencephalopathy. The table came from immunoSEQ multiplex PCR; TCRdb's copy has only in-frame clones and leaves some out. The sample lists fewer than 40,000 clones; approximately 91% were seen once. The source material was PBMCs. These receptors were taken from a human donor with multiple sclerosis. The CDR3 runs from the conserved cysteine through the conserved F or W. The order of the fields is D gene, V gene, J gene, clone size, CDR3 DNA, CDR3 protein. A D gene is named only where the DNA matches it firmly. The size entry is marked missing in some rows and otherwise reads once, few, many or a size class.

D gene: NA
V gene: TRBV6-6
J gene: TRBJ2-7
clone size: NA
CDR3 DNA: TGTGCCAGCGGGGAGAGCACCTCCTACGAGCAGTACTTC
CDR3 protein: CASGESTSYEQYF

D gene: NA
V gene: TRBV5-6
J gene: TRBJ1-1
clone size: NA
CDR3 DNA: TGTGCCAGCAGATTGGCGGGGGTGAACACTGAAGCTTTCTTT
CDR3 protein: CASRLAGVNTEAFF

D gene: TRBD1
V gene: TRBV19
J gene: TRBJ1-4
clone size: NA
CDR3 DNA: TGTGCCAGTAGTATCGGACAGGGAAGTGAAAAACTGTTTTTT
CDR3 protein: CASSIGQGSEKLFF

D gene: TRBD2
V gene: TRBV6-5
J gene: TRBJ2-1
clone size: few
CDR3 DNA: TGTGCCAGCACTCCTAGCGGAGACCTCAATGAGCAGTTCTTC
CDR3 protein: CASTPSGDLNEQFF

D gene: TRBD2
V gene: TRBV19
J gene: TRBJ2-7
clone size: NA
CDR3 DNA: TGTGCCAGTAGAATACTAGCGGGAGGCAGTTACGAGCAGTACTTC
CDR3 protein: CASRILAGGSYEQYF

D gene: NA
V gene: TRBV6-5
J gene: TRBJ1-1
clone size: NA
CDR3 DNA: TGTGCCAGCCGAGGTGGGGGGCAGGAGAACACTGAAGCTTTCTTT
CDR3 protein: CASRGGGQENTEAFF

D gene: TRBD1
V gene: TRBV29-1
J gene: TRBJ1-1
clone size: NA
CDR3 DNA: TGCAGCGTTCGACAGGGGGGAACTGAAGCTTTCTTT
CDR3 protein: CSVRQGGTEAFF

D gene: NA
V gene: TRBV7-9
J gene: TRBJ2-1
clone size: few
CDR3 DNA: TGTGCCAGCAGCTTAGGGCAGGGTCCTTACAATGAGCAGTTCTTC
CDR3 protein: CASSLGQGPYNEQFF

D gene: NA
V gene: TRBV6-6
J gene: TRBJ2-7
clone size: NA
CDR3 DNA: TGTGCCAGCAGCATACAGTACGAGCAGTACTTC
CDR3 protein: CASSIQYEQYF

D gene: TRBD1
V gene: TRBV6-5
J gene: TRBJ1-1
clone size: NA
CDR3 DNA: TGTGCCAGCAGTGAGAGTACGAAGACAGGGAAAGCTTTCTTT
CDR3 protein: CASSESTKTGKAFF

D gene: TRBD1
V gene: TRBV9
J gene: TRBJ2-1
clone size: NA
CDR3 DNA: TGTGCCAGCAGCGTCGACAGGGGAAATGAGCAGTTCTTC
CDR3 protein: CASSVDRGNEQFF

D gene: TRBD1
V gene: TRBV14
J gene: TRBJ2-7
clone size: NA
CDR3 DNA: TGTGCCAGCAGCCGCGGACAGGGGGCCTACGAGCAGTACTTC
CDR3 protein: CASSRGQGAYEQYF

D gene: TRBD1
V gene: TRBV19
J gene: TRBJ1-3
clone size: few
CDR3 DNA: TGTGCCAGTAACAGGGGGTTGGCTGGAAACACCATATATTTT
CDR3 protein: CASNRGLAGNTIYF

D gene: NA
V gene: TRBV5-8
J gene: TRBJ1-5
clone size: once
CDR3 DNA: TGTGCCAGCAGCTTGGGAAGCGGGCCCAATCAGCCCCAGCATTTT
CDR3 protein: CASSLGSGPNQPQHF

D gene: TRBD1
V gene: TRBV2
J gene: TRBJ1-1
clone size: NA
CDR3 DNA: TGTGCCAGCACCCAGGGGGAGAACACTGAAGCTTTCTTT
CDR3 protein: CASTQGENTEAFF

D gene: NA
V gene: TRBV28
J gene: TRBJ2-7
clone size: NA
CDR3 DNA: TGTGCCAGCAGTCCCTCCCCGGGCAGGGGCTCCTACGAGCAGTACTTC
CDR3 protein: CASSPSPGRGSYEQYF

D gene: NA
V gene: TRBV9
J gene: TRBJ2-5
clone size: few
CDR3 DNA: TGTGCCAGCAGCGATCCCGCGTACCAAGAGACCCAGTACTTC
CDR3 protein: CASSDPAYQETQYF

D gene: NA
V gene: TRBV4-3
J gene: TRBJ1-4
clone size: NA
CDR3 DNA: TGCGCCAGCAGCGAAAGGAAGGGAAAACTGTTTTTT
CDR3 protein: CASSERKGKLFF

D gene: NA
V gene: TRBV10-3
J gene: TRBJ1-5
clone size: NA
CDR3 DNA: TGTGCCCAGCCCAGGGCCATTCTAGGTCCCCAGCATTTT
CDR3 protein: CAQPRAILGPQHF

D gene: NA
V gene: TRBV6-5
J gene: TRBJ1-1
clone size: NA
CDR3 DNA: TGTGCCAGCAGACCGCCCGGGAACACTGAAGCTTTCTTT
CDR3 protein: CASRPPGNTEAFF

D gene: NA
V gene: TRBV28
J gene: TRBJ2-7
clone size: NA
CDR3 DNA: TGTGCCAGCAGTCGGACAGACGTCTCGGGCGAGCAGTACTTC
CDR3 protein: CASSRTDVSGEQYF

D gene: NA
V gene: TRBV11-3
J gene: TRBJ2-7
clone size: NA
CDR3 DNA: TGTGCCAGCAGCTTAGATTGGGAGGGGGACAAGTACTTC
CDR3 protein: CASSLDWEGDKYF